This T cell receptor (beta chain) emerged from a study of vaccination effects on CD4 cells after COVID-19. As for the study in general: Post-vaccine specimens were collected at a median of 72 days following the second dose.

Study-wide findings and caveats: Long after vaccination, the clones induced by infection and by vaccine shrank markedly in size. Only a single clone (1 of 255 vaccine-induced clones in healthy vaccinees) cross-reacted with common cold coronaviruses.

Method: immunoSEQ multiplex PCR; TCRdb's copy keeps in-frame clones and lacks some. The sample consists of 27,000 or so clones, approximately 83% of them appearing once. Of note for this clone: Its antigen remains unidentified.

The CDR3 runs 14 residues. The trim removed 8 bases at V and 4 bases at J, leaving 10 bases unmatched. Germline V gene lookup returns CDR1 MNHNY and CDR2 SVGAGI (reference sequence). With the ViraFEST assay, the study expanded antigen-specific CD4+ T cells using viral peptide pools, then sequenced them. Isolating CD4+ T cells followed about 10 days of culture. Participants were vaccinated with two doses of either the BNT162b2 or mRNA-1273 vaccine. Researchers reported culturing two million PBMC in each well, adding around 9.6 IU/ml IL-2 and 10 ug/ml peptides. The sequencing here drew on CD4+ T cells from PBMCs cultured with HCoV-NL63 spike peptides, taken after COVID-19 vaccination. This sequence joins TRBV6-6 and TRBJ2-7; 8 positions agree with TRBD1. The source of this sequence is a human donor who received a COVID-19 vaccine. Some clones in this sample may be carry-over from other donors' samples. The CDR3 is CASAWGQERYEQYV. The CDR3 DNA sequence: TGTGCCAGCGCATGGGGACAGGAAAGATACGAGCAGTACGTC.